Following are 20 T cell receptor beta chains from one sample sequenced in a study of control samples from healthy donors and cancer patients. Data came from immunoSEQ multiplex PCR; TCRdb stores just in-frame clones and leaves some out. Of about 100,000 clones listed, roughly 84% are singletons. The sample comprised blood. The receptors stem from a woman between 50 and 59 years old in good health.

The V call is TRBV6-5, the J call TRBJ2-3; D possibly corresponds to TRBD1 (5 bases). Germline V gives CDR1 MNHEY, CDR2 SVGAGI. This CDR3 has 15 amino acids. The germline V and J ends were trimmed by 3 bases and 1 base, with 11 bases remaining between them. The CDR3 nucleotides read TGTGCCAGCAGTTATCAGGGATCGGGCACAGATACGCAGTATTTT. Translating it yields CASSYQGSGTDTQYF.

The chain employs TRBV29-1 and TRBJ1-3, with D perhaps matching TRBD1 (5 bases). Trimming stripped 7 bases from V and 2 bases from J, with 9 bases between. The germline CDR1 and CDR2 sequences are SQVTM and ANQGSEA. This CDR3 spans 12 amino acids. The chain's CDR3 is CSGLGAGNTIYF. DNA for the CDR3: TGCAGCGGGCTAGGGGCTGGAAACACCATATATTTT.

The V and J genes are TRBV7-9 and TRBJ1-4, with D maybe TRBD1 (5 bases). The CDR3 runs 15 residues. Per germline, CDR1 SEHNR and CDR2 FQNEAQ (reference sequence). The V end lost 4 bases, the J end lost 5 bases, and 14 bases lay between the germline ends. CDR3: CASSSPDRENEKLFF. The CDR3 region has the DNA TGTGCCAGCAGCTCGCCCGACAGAGAAAATGAAAAACTGTTTTTT.

The chain employs TRBV10-2 and TRBJ2-5; D is unclear. V lost 3 bases and J lost 6, with 17 bases in between. CDR1 is WSHSY and CDR2 is SAAADI in the germline V gene. This CDR3 comprises 15 residues. CDR3 sequence reads: CASSETAPPRQTQYF. In nucleotides, the CDR3 is TGCGCCAGCAGTGAAACTGCGCCGCCAAGGCAGACCCAGTACTTC.

The table lists this clone with a few counts. The chain links TRBV5-1 to TRBJ1-2, with D tentatively TRBD1 (6 bases). The V end was cut by 6 bases, the J end by 0 bases, with 15 bases between. This CDR3 contains 15 residues. Per the germline V gene, CDR1 is SGHRS and CDR2 is YFSETQ. The CDR3 DNA reads TGCGCCAGCACCCAAGGGGGGGCGACTAACTATGGCTACACCTTC. Amino acids: CASTQGGATNYGYTF.

The chain joins TRBV9 to TRBJ2-7; 10 nucleotides align to TRBD1. V trimming: 1 base; J trimming: 3 bases; junction bases outside the gene matches: 7. The V gene's germline CDR1 is SGDLS and CDR2 YYNGEE. This CDR3 comprises 16 residues. CDR3 DNA sequence: TGTGCCAGCAGCGTATACCTGACAGGGGGCGGCTACGAGCAGTACGTC. Its translation: CASSVYLTGGGYEQYV.

The gene calls are TRBV14 and TRBJ1-6; D is possibly TRBD1 (5 bases). The CDR3 runs 13 residues. Germline CDR1 and CDR2: SGHDN and FVKESK. V was trimmed by 3 bases and J by 6 bases, leaving 6 bases between them. The CDR3 nucleotides read TGTGCCAGCAGCCAGGGGGGTAATTCACCCCTCCACTTT. It encodes CASSQGGNSPLHF.

This clone has a handful of counts. The rearrangement uses TRBV6-1 and TRBJ1-5; D is undetermined. The CDR3 runs to 14 residues. Between the trimmed V and J ends, which lost 1 base and 3 bases, there was a span of 7 bases. Germline V gene sequence: CDR1 MNHNS, CDR2 SASEGT. CDR3 loop: CASSEVRDNQPQHF. DNA of the CDR3: TGTGCCAGCAGTGAAGTGCGGGACAATCAGCCCCAGCATTTT.

This clone was detected once. This sequence joins TRBV7-6 and TRBJ2-1; D is possibly TRBD1 or TRBD2 (5 bases each). This CDR3 spans 12 amino acids. Trimming stripped 5 bases from V and 9 bases from J, with 11 bases between. From germline, CDR1 is SGHVS and CDR2 FNYEAQ. In DNA form, the CDR3 reads TGTGCCAGCAGCCGCAGGGAGAGTGAGCAGTTCTTC. Amino acids: CASSRRESEQFF.

The chain joins TRBV9 to TRBJ2-3; TRBD1 might be the D (5 bases). This CDR3 is built from 14 residues. Germline V CDR1 and CDR2: SGDLS, YYNGEE. V gave up 8 bases and J gave up 2 bases, with 15 bases separating them. CDR3 in amino acids: CASGAAVDTDTQYF. DNA of the CDR3: TGTGCCAGTGGGGCGGCGGTAGACACAGATACGCAGTATTTT. The complete variable domain, with remaining parts taken from reference TRBV9 and TRBJ2-3, reads DSGVTQTPKHLITATGQRVTLRCSPRSGDLSVYWYQQSLDQGLQFLIQYYNGEERAKGNILERFSAQQFPDLHSELNLSSLELGDSALYFCASGAAVDTDTQYFGPGTRLTVL.

V is TRBV11-3 and J is TRBJ2-3; D is perhaps TRBD1 (6 bases). Germline V gene sequence: CDR1 SGHNT, CDR2 YENEEA. V was cut by 4 bases and J by 8 bases, with 7 bases left in between. The CDR3 has 11 residues. CDR3: CASSSGATQYF. The DNA for the CDR3 is TGTGCCAGCAGCTCAGGGGCTACGCAGTATTTT.

The V and J genes are TRBV7-9 and TRBJ2-2; D might be TRBD2 (5 bases). V gave up 1 base and J gave up 0 bases, with 9 bases separating them. The germline V gene has CDR1 SEHNR and CDR2 FQNEAQ (reference sequence). CDR3 size: 16 residues. In DNA form, the CDR3 reads TGTGCCAGCAGCTTAGGTTCAGCGGCGAACACCGGGGAGCTGTTTTTT. Residues: CASSLGSAANTGELFF.

This chain joins TRBV6-5 and TRBJ2-7; D is undetermined. CDR1 MNHEY and CDR2 SVGAGI come from the germline V gene. This CDR3 comprises 13 residues. Deletions cut 2 bases from V and 4 bases from J, with 9 bases between. CDR3 sequence: CASSYPPRYEQYF. DNA for the CDR3: TGTGCCAGCAGTTACCCACCCCGTTACGAGCAGTACTTC.

This clone turned up a few times. The genes are TRBV5-4 and TRBJ1-6; perhaps TRBD1 as D (6 bases). The germline gives CDR1 SGHNT, CDR2 YYREEE (reference sequence). The V and J ends lost 3 bases and 6 bases respectively, with 16 bases between them. The CDR3 spans 16 residues. CDR3 in amino acids: CASSSDRRGINSPLHF. Written as DNA, the CDR3 is TGTGCCAGCAGCTCCGACAGGAGGGGAATTAATTCACCCCTCCACTTT.

The CDR3 sequence: CASRISGVQPQHF. The CDR3 nucleotides read TGTGCCAGTAGGATTTCAGGGGTGCAGCCCCAGCATTTT. The J gene is TRBJ1-5, the V gene TRBV19; TRBD1 is a possible D gene (6 bases). V was cut by 6 bases and J by 7 bases, with 13 bases left in between. The CDR3 has 13 residues. Germline values: CDR1 LNHDA, CDR2 SQIVND (reference sequence).

The genes are TRBV4-1 and TRBJ1-5; unclear D gene. Trimming stripped 2 bases from V and 5 bases from J, with 13 bases between. The CDR3 extends over 15 amino acids. The germline CDR1 and CDR2 sequences are MGHRA and YSYEKL. The CDR3, as DNA: TGCGCCAGCAGCCAAACTCCAGAGACGGATCAGCCCCAGCATTTT. This gives the protein CASSQTPETDQPQHF.

The gene calls are TRBV6-5 and TRBJ1-3; no definite D call. V dropped 6 bases and J dropped 0 bases, with 12 bases sitting between them. The CDR3 runs 15 residues. Germline V gene data show CDR1 as MNHEY and CDR2 as SVGAGI. For the CDR3, the DNA is TGTGCCAGCAGCAGTACAGCCATCTCTGGAAACACCATATATTTT. It specifies CASSSTAISGNTIYF.

This chain links TRBV10-3 with TRBJ2-5; D might be TRBD1 (5 bases). V was shortened by 6 bases and J by 7 bases, with 12 bases between the two germline ends. This CDR3 region has 12 residues. Germline assignment: CDR1 ENHRY and CDR2 SYGVKD. This CDR3 is CAISRQLGTQYF. The CDR3 nucleotides read TGTGCCATCAGCAGACAGCTCGGGACCCAGTACTTC.

The J gene is TRBJ1-1, the V gene TRBV12-5, with D tentatively TRBD1 (5 bases). Germline V gene lookup returns CDR1 LGHNT and CDR2 FRNRAP. The ends were cut back, 8 bases at V and 6 bases at J, with 16 bases in the middle. This CDR3 spans 13 amino acids. The CDR3 region is CASNPGGTAEAFF. CDR3 coding DNA: TGTGCTAGTAACCCCGGGGGTACGGCTGAAGCTTTCTTT.

The chain joins TRBV5-8 to TRBJ2-3; 14 bases agree with TRBD2. The CDR3 is 17 amino acids. Germline assignment: CDR1 SGHTS and CDR2 YDEGEE. V was clipped by 4 bases and J by 3 bases; unmatched bases: 7. Written as DNA, the CDR3 is TGTGCCAGCAGCAGGACTAGCGGGAGGATAGGGACAGATACGCAGTATTTT. Its protein is CASSRTSGRIGTDTQYF.